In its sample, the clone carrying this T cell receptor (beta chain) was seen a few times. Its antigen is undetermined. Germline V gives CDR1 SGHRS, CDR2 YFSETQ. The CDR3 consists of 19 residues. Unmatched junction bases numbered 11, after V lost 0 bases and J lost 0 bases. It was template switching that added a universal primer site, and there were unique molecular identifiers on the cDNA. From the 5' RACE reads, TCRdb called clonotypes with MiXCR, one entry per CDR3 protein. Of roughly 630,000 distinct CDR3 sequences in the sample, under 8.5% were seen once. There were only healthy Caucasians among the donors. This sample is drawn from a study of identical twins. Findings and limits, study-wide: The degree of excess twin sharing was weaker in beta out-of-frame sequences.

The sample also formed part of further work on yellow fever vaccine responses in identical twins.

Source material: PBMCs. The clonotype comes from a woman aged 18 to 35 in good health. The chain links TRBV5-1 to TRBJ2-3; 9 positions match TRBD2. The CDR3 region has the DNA TGCGCCAGCAGCTTGGAGTATGGCGGGGGGGCGGCTAGCACAGATACGCAGTATTTT. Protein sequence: CASSLEYGGGAASTDTQYF.